The 16 T cell receptor beta chains reported below all come from one sample, sequenced in a study of Ad26.COV2.S vaccination and SARS-CoV-2 variants. Only in-frame clones appear in the TCRdb table, and some are missing; sequencing was by immunoSEQ multiplex PCR. The profile shows over 400,000 clones, 92% of them singletons. Treatment defined: 15 to 20 received Ad26.COV2.S at low or high dose, single or two shots; 5 received placebo; per-sample allocation not given. The investigators took samples on day 63 after the first vaccine or placebo injection. The sequenced sample was peripheral blood, obtained in a trial of Ad26.COV2.S vaccine versus placebo. The source of these receptors is a person between 18 and 65 years old who received the Ad26.COV2.S COVID-19 vaccine or a placebo.

The gene calls are TRBV5-1 and TRBJ2-1; TRBD2 matches 16 bases. The CDR3 is made up of 16 amino acids. The J segment lost 7 bases and the V segment lost 3 bases, leaving 4 bases of the junction unmatched. The germline V gene encodes CDR1 SGHRS and CDR2 YFSETQ. The CDR3 is CASSWGLAGGRNEQFF. For the CDR3, the DNA is TGCGCCAGCAGCTGGGGACTAGCGGGGGGGCGTAATGAGCAGTTCTTC.

This clone was recorded once. CDR3 coding DNA: TGTGCCAGCAGCCAGATTCCCCCCTTTTCACCCCTCCACTTT. Its translation is CASSQIPPFSPLHF. The chain links TRBV7-2 to TRBJ1-6; D not resolved. Germline V gene data show CDR1 as SGHTA and CDR2 as FQGNSA. The V end lost 5 bases, the J end lost 9 bases, and 14 bases lay between the germline ends. CDR3 size: 14 residues.

The chain carries TRBV7-2 and TRBJ1-1; no definite D call. This CDR3 contains 15 residues. Germline V gene data show CDR1 as SGHTA and CDR2 as FQGNSA. With 4 bases removed from V and 1 base from J, the gap between germline ends came to 13 bases. The chain's CDR3 is CASSSHRIPNTEAFF. CDR3 DNA sequence: TGTGCCAGCAGCTCCCACAGAATACCGAACACTGAAGCTTTCTTT. The whole variable domain, filled in from reference TRBV7-2 and TRBJ1-1, reads GAGVSQSPSNKVTEKGKDVELRCDPISGHTALYWYRQSLGQGLEFLIYFQGNSAPDKSGLPSDRFSAERTGGSVSTLTIQRTQQEDSAVYLCASSSHRIPNTEAFFGQGTRLTVV.

The rearrangement uses TRBV19 and TRBJ2-1; 11 bases agree with TRBD2. This CDR3 is built from 17 residues. After removal of 5 bases from V and 0 bases from J, the junction contained 6 bases not matched to a gene. The germline V gene has CDR1 LNHDA and CDR2 SQIVND (reference sequence). The CDR3 region has the DNA TGTGCCAGTAGTCCCCTAGGACTAGCGGGCTCCTACAATGAGCAGTTCTTC. Translating gives CASSPLGLAGSYNEQFF.

The chain carries TRBV29-1 and TRBJ2-4, with 10 nucleotides matching TRBD1. This CDR3 is 14 amino acids long. V was pared by 8 bases and J by 6 bases, with 10 bases of the junction left unmatched. CDR1 and CDR2 from the germline V gene are SQVTM and ANQGSEA. The CDR3 here is CSTAERQGANIQYF. CDR3 sequence (DNA): TGCAGCACCGCGGAGAGACAGGGGGCAAACATTCAGTACTTC.

As DNA, the CDR3 is TGTGCCAGCAGCTTGTATGACAGTTCCTACGAGCAGTACTTC. This sequence encodes CASSLYDSSYEQYF. J is TRBJ2-7 and V is TRBV5-6, with D possibly being TRBD1 (5 bases). The germline V gene has CDR1 SGHDT and CDR2 YYEEEE. CDR3 size: 14 residues. V was cut by 1 base and J by 1 base, with 9 bases left in between.

The rearrangement links TRBV7-2 to TRBJ2-3, with D tentatively TRBD2 (5 bases). Trimming took 1 base from V and 2 from J, leaving 7 bases between them. The germline gives CDR1 SGHTA, CDR2 FQGNSA. The CDR3 spans 14 residues. Here the CDR3 DNA reads TGTGCCAGCAGCTTAGGAGGGTACACAGATACGCAGTATTTT. Translating it yields CASSLGGYTDTQYF. Full variable domain (missing parts from reference TRBV7-2 and TRBJ2-3): GAGVSQSPSNKVTEKGKDVELRCDPISGHTALYWYRQSLGQGLEFLIYFQGNSAPDKSGLPSDRFSAERTGGSVSTLTIQRTQQEDSAVYLCASSLGGYTDTQYFGPGTRLTVL.

This clone appeared a few times. V is TRBV5-1 and J is TRBJ1-4; D gene unclear. Germline V CDR1 and CDR2: SGHRS, YFSETQ. The V end lost 5 bases, the J end lost 0 bases, and 20 bases lay between the germline ends. The CDR3 spans 18 residues. The CDR3, as DNA: TGCGCCAGCAGACGTGGGGAGGGTGCCTATGCAACTAATGAAAAACTGTTTTTT. Translating it yields CASRRGEGAYATNEKLFF.

This chain links TRBV3-1 (or the pseudogene TRBV3-2) with TRBJ1-5; no reliable D call. The ends were cut back, 5 bases at V and 4 bases at J, with 9 bases in the middle. The CDR3 has 13 residues. From germline, CDR1 is LGHDT and CDR2 YNNKEL (reference sequence). The CDR3 spells CASSAGGNQPQHF. The DNA for the CDR3 is TGTGCCAGCAGCGCGGGTGGAAATCAGCCCCAGCATTTT.

The chain is built from TRBV7-6 and TRBJ1-3; TRBD1 aligns across 11 bases. In germline, CDR1 is SGHVS, CDR2 FNYEAQ. CDR3 length equals 15 residues. J gave up 7 bases and V 7 bases, and 9 bases lay outside the gene matches. The CDR3 here is CASTPGQGDLNTIYF. For the CDR3, the DNA is TGTGCCAGCACTCCGGGACAGGGGGATCTGAACACCATATATTTT.

The rearrangement joins TRBV18 to TRBJ1-1, with unresolved D. Germline values: CDR1 KGHSH, CDR2 LQKENI. This CDR3 region has 12 residues. Trimming cost V 3 bases and J 4 bases, with 6 bases left between them. The DNA of the CDR3 is TGTGCCAGCTCACCGGACGTCACTGAAGCTTTCTTT. Amino acid sequence: CASSPDVTEAFF.

This chain uses TRBV6-2 or TRBV6-3 with TRBJ2-3; TRBD1 matches at 7 bases. In germline, CDR1 is MNHEY, CDR2 SVGEGT. V gave up 2 bases and J gave up 0 bases; unmatched junction bases: 5. This CDR3 is 16 amino acids long. CDR3 sequence: CASSYRGQMSTDTQYF. In nucleotides, the CDR3 is TGTGCCAGCAGTTACAGGGGACAGATGAGCACAGATACGCAGTATTTT.

On this clone: The junction and the germline gene differ at one end; a read error may be behind it. V usage is TRBV5-4 and J usage is TRBJ2-6; tentatively, D is TRBD1 (6 bases). This CDR3 region has 18 residues. The germline V gene encodes CDR1 SGHNT and CDR2 YYREEE (reference sequence). DNA for the CDR3: TGTGCCAGCAGCTTGGGACAGGCAGTAACATCTGGGTCCAACGTCCTGACTTTC. This translates into CASSLGQAVTSGSNVLTF.

V is TRBV7-9 and J is TRBJ2-2, with D maybe TRBD1 (5 bases). V was shortened by 11 bases and J by 0 bases, with 16 bases between the two germline ends. The CDR3 extends over 15 amino acids. Germline CDR1 reads SEHNR; CDR2 reads FQNEAQ (reference sequence). CDR3 DNA: TGTGCCGTACCGACAGCAGACACGAACACCGGGGAGCTGTTTTTT. Translated: CAVPTADTNTGELFF.

The V and J genes are TRBV30 and TRBJ1-2; TRBD1 aligns across 8 bases. The CDR3 totals 16 residues. Germline assignment: CDR1 GTSNPN and CDR2 SVGIG (reference sequence). V shed 5 bases, J shed 5 bases, and the junction held 16 bases outside the gene matches. The DNA for the CDR3 is TGTGCCTGGGGAGGGACAGGAGTCCGATTGGGGTATGGCTACACCTTC. Its protein is CAWGGTGVRLGYGYTF.

The rearrangement links TRBV3-1 (or the pseudogene TRBV3-2) to TRBJ2-7, with a tentative D call TRBD1 (6 bases). CDR3 size: 15 residues. Germline V gene lookup returns CDR1 LGHDT and CDR2 YNNKEL (reference sequence). Trimming stripped 0 bases from V and 1 base from J, with 10 bases between. The CDR3 sequence: CASSQDTGNSYEQYF. CDR3 coding DNA: TGTGCCAGCAGCCAAGATACAGGGAATTCCTACGAGCAGTACTTC.